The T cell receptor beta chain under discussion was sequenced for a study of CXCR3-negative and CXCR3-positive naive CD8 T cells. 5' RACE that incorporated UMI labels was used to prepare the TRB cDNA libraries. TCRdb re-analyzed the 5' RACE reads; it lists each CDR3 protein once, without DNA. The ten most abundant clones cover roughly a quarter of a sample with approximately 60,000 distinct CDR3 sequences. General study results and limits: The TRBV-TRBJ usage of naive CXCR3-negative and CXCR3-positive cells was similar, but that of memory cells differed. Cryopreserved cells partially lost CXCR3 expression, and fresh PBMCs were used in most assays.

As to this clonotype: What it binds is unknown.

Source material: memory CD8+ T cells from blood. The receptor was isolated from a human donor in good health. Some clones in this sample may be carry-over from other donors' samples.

The CDR3: CASSRAGLSYEQYF. The J gene is TRBJ2-7, the V gene TRBV12-3 or TRBV12-4; with no DNA, the TCRdb D assignment of TRBD1 cannot be verified. This CDR3 contains 14 residues.